Listed below are T cell receptor beta chains from one sample, sequenced in a study of T cell changes during pregnancy in multiple sclerosis. The repertoire was sequenced with immunoSEQ multiplex PCR; TCRdb's copy has only in-frame clones and lacks some. In the table there are 90,000 or so clones, 85% to 95% of which are singletons. The specimen was peripheral blood, collected in the first trimester of pregnancy. The receptors were gathered from a female donor in good health, enrolled as a control in a pregnancy study. Both conserved end residues are part of each CDR3. The order of the fields is V gene, J gene, D gene, clone size, CDR3 DNA, CDR3 protein. D genes are given only for firm matches. Only part of the rows carry a size: once, few, many, or a class if the clone is expanded.

>TRBV19|TRBJ2-2|TRBD2|NA
TGTGCCAGTAGTAAGGTAGCGGGGGTCACCGGGGAGCTGTTTTTT
CASSKVAGVTGELFF
>TRBV27|TRBJ1-4|TRBD1|NA
TGTGCCAGCAGTCTGACAGGGGCTAATGAAAAACTGTTTTTT
CASSLTGANEKLFF
>TRBV5-1|TRBJ2-7|TRBD1|NA
TGCGCCAGCAGCCACGGGGGACAGGGGGGTCCGTACTTC
CASSHGGQGGPYF
>TRBV14|TRBJ1-3|NA|once
TGTGCCAGCAGCCAAGTGGCAGGTTCCTCTGGAAACACCATATATTTT
CASSQVAGSSGNTIYF
>TRBV9|TRBJ1-1|NA|NA
TGTGCCAGCAGCCCTTGGGATCGAGGGACTGAAGCTTTCTTT
CASSPWDRGTEAFF
>TRBV9|TRBJ1-6|NA|NA
TGTGCCAGCAGCGTAGGGGGCGATCGTTCACCCCTCCACTTT
CASSVGGDRSPLHF
>TRBV13|TRBJ1-1|NA|NA
TGTGCCAGCAGCTTAGGATCAGGTAACACTGAAGCTTTCTTT
CASSLGSGNTEAFF
>TRBV11-3|TRBJ2-1|TRBD2|NA
TGTGCCAGCAGCACGTTATTAGCGGGGGTGAATGAGCAGTTCTTC
CASSTLLAGVNEQFF
>TRBV7-3|TRBJ1-1|NA|NA
TGTGCCAGCAGCTTCGACTCTACCGGGACAACTGAAGCTTTCTTT
CASSFDSTGTTEAFF
>TRBV7-2|TRBJ2-5|NA|NA
TGTGCCAGCAGCTCTCGGACAAGGGAGACCCAGTACTTC
CASSSRTRETQYF
>TRBV30|TRBJ2-3|TRBD2|NA
TGTGCCTGGAGTGTACGAAGGACTAGCGCAGATACGCAGTATTTT
CAWSVRRTSADTQYF
>TRBV2|TRBJ1-6|NA|NA
TGTGCCAGCAAACGGTACAGGGATAATTCACCCCTCCACTTT
CASKRYRDNSPLHF
>TRBV7-2|TRBJ1-2|TRBD1|NA
TGTGCCAGCAGCCTGAGGACAGGGGAGCTAAGTGGCTACACCTTC
CASSLRTGELSGYTF
>TRBV5-6|TRBJ2-7|TRBD2|NA
TGTGCCAGCAACTGGGGGACTAGCGGCTACTACGAGCAGTACTTC
CASNWGTSGYYEQYF
>TRBV5-8|TRBJ1-2|TRBD1|NA
TGTGCCAGCACCAAACCCCTTGGACAGGAGATAATCAATGGCTACACCTTC
CASTKPLGQEIINGYTF
>TRBV15|TRBJ1-5|NA|once
TGTGCCACCAGCAGAGATACAGGTCTCTTGGGTCAGCCCCAGCATTTT
CATSRDTGLLGQPQHF
>TRBV28|TRBJ2-6|NA|NA
TGTGCCAGCAGTTTTCGGGGGAGTGGGGCCAACGTCCTGACTTTC
CASSFRGSGANVLTF
>TRBV9|TRBJ2-3|NA|few
TGTGCCAGCAGCCCCCAGCGGTCTACTAGCACAGATACGCAGTATTTT
CASSPQRSTSTDTQYF
>TRBV5-5|TRBJ1-2|NA|once
TGTGCCAGCAGCTTTCCCCTTAACTATGGCTACACCTTC
CASSFPLNYGYTF
>TRBV4-3|TRBJ2-3|TRBD2|NA
TGCGCCAGCAGCCAATCTCTAGCGGGACTCAGCACAGATACGCAGTATTTT
CASSQSLAGLSTDTQYF
>TRBV30|TRBJ1-3|NA|few
TGTGCCTGGGGGGGACTTCTGCGCTCTGGAAACACCATATATTTT
CAWGGLLRSGNTIYF
>TRBV7-9|TRBJ1-2|TRBD1|NA
TGTGCCAGCAGCTTATCAGGACAGGGTGTCGGCTACACCTTC
CASSLSGQGVGYTF
>TRBV5-6|TRBJ1-1|NA|NA
TGTGCCAGCAGCTTACAGGGTCGGGGAGTGAACACTGAAGCTTTCTTT
CASSLQGRGVNTEAFF
>TRBV27|TRBJ1-1|NA|NA
TGTGCCAGCAGTGGGGGACTAAACACTGAAGCTTTCTTT
CASSGGLNTEAFF
>TRBV5-1|TRBJ1-4|TRBD1|NA
TGCGCCAGCAGCCCGCGGACAGGGAATGAAAAACTGTTTTTT
CASSPRTGNEKLFF
>TRBV7-2|TRBJ1-1|NA|NA
TGTGCCAGCAGTAATGGGGGGGTACGGACGGGGACTGAAGCTTTCTTT
CASSNGGVRTGTEAFF
>TRBV4-2|TRBJ2-5|TRBD2|NA
TGTGCCAGCAGCCTGAGTAGCGGGGGGGCCAAAGAGACCCAGTACTTC
CASSLSSGGAKETQYF
>TRBV2|TRBJ2-1|NA|NA
TGTGCCAGCGGAGACGTTGGGTCCAATGAGCAGTTCTTC
CASGDVGSNEQFF
>TRBV5-1|TRBJ2-5|TRBD1|NA
TGCGCCAGCAGCCAGGACAGGGGGCAAGAAGAGACCCAGTACTTC
CASSQDRGQEETQYF
>TRBV23-1|TRBJ2-7|NA|NA
TGCGCCAGCAGTCACGGAAAGGGGAACGAGCAGTACTTC
CASSHGKGNEQYF
>TRBV2|TRBJ1-1|TRBD1|NA
TGTGCCAGCTCGTTCCGGGGACAGACATCGGCGGGAACTGAAGCTTTCTTT
CASSFRGQTSAGTEAFF
>TRBV6-1|TRBJ2-3|NA|NA
TGTGCCAGCATCGCGACTCGACAGGCCCCAGATACGCAGTATTTT
CASIATRQAPDTQYF
>TRBV2|TRBJ2-7|NA|NA
TGTGCCAGCAGTTCCCAAGCAAGCGGGTCTTCCTACGAGCAGTACTTC
CASSSQASGSSYEQYF
>TRBV5-1|TRBJ1-5|NA|NA
TGCGCCAGCAGCTTGGCCGGACAGAGCGATCAGCCCCAGCATTTT
CASSLAGQSDQPQHF
>TRBV4-2|TRBJ2-2|NA|NA
TGTGCCAGCAGCCAAGAGTTCCGCTCTAATACCGGGGAGCTGTTTTTT
CASSQEFRSNTGELFF
>TRBV7-2|TRBJ2-1|NA|NA
TGTGCCTCGGGATATGAGCAGTTCTTC
CASGYEQFF
>TRBV7-2|TRBJ1-2|TRBD1|NA
TGTGCCAGCAGCCCCCTGACAGGGGCGGGCTACACCTTC
CASSPLTGAGYTF
>TRBV19|TRBJ1-4|NA|NA
TGTGCCAGTAGCTTGCGAAGAGAAAAACTGTTTTTT
CASSLRREKLFF
>TRBV5-6|TRBJ1-1|NA|NA
TGTGCCAGCAGCGTGGGACTTGAAGCTTTCTTT
CASSVGLEAFF
>TRBV4-3|TRBJ2-7|NA|few
TGCGCCAGCAGCCAAGAAATCGGGGGTAGCTCCTACGAGCAGTACTTC
CASSQEIGGSSYEQYF
>TRBV5-6|TRBJ2-7|NA|NA
TGTGCCAGCAGCTTGGCCTACAGCTACGAGCAGTACTTC
CASSLAYSYEQYF
>TRBV7-9|TRBJ1-2|NA|NA
TGTGCCAGCAGCCTTTCTGGCTACACCTTC
CASSLSGYTF
>TRBV11-1|TRBJ2-2|TRBD2|once
TGTGCCAGCAGCTTGCTAGCGGGGGGCACCGGGGAGCTGTTTTTT
CASSLLAGGTGELFF
>TRBV6-8|TRBJ2-7|TRBD1|NA
TGTGCCAGCAGCATGGGACAGAGAATCTACGAGCAGTACTTC
CASSMGQRIYEQYF
>TRBV4-2|TRBJ2-2|NA|NA
TGTGCCAGCAGCTATACAGGGATGGGCCATACCGGGGAGCTGTTTTTT
CASSYTGMGHTGELFF
>TRBV5-4|TRBJ2-3|TRBD2|NA
TGTGCCAGCAGCCCGGCGGGGGGATTTAGCACAGATACGCAGTATTTT
CASSPAGGFSTDTQYF
>TRBV11-3|TRBJ1-6|NA|few
TGTGCCAGCAGCCCAACAATAAATTCACCCCTCCACTTT
CASSPTINSPLHF
>TRBV12-5|TRBJ2-7|TRBD2|NA
TGTGCTAGTGGTTTGGGACTAGCGGGGTACCACGAGCAGTACTTC
CASGLGLAGYHEQYF
>TRBV5-4|TRBJ1-2|TRBD1|NA
TGTGCCAGCAGCTTAGGGGGACCGGGACAGTTAGGCTACACCTTC
CASSLGGPGQLGYTF
>TRBV6-5|TRBJ1-5|NA|few
TGTGCCAGCAGAAACACAGGGAATCAGCCCCAGCATTTT
CASRNTGNQPQHF
>TRBV4-2|TRBJ2-3|TRBD2|NA
TGTGCCAGCAGCCGTTCGTTGAGCGGGATCACAGATACGCAGTATTTT
CASSRSLSGITDTQYF
>TRBV7-2|TRBJ2-7|NA|NA
TGTGCCAGCAGCTTAGACGGAGGGGCCTACGAGCAGTACTTC
CASSLDGGAYEQYF